What follows are 9 T cell receptor beta chains derived from one specimen sequenced in a study of blood T cell repertoires in COVID-19. Profiling relied on immunoSEQ multiplex PCR, and the TCRdb table lists in-frame clones only, not all of them. The repertoire holds under 150,000 clones, with 80% to 90% as singletons. The source material was peripheral blood. The receptors originated from a middle-aged man with active or convalescent COVID-19.

The gene calls are TRBV4-1 and TRBJ1-1; 8 positions match TRBD1. Germline V gives CDR1 MGHRA, CDR2 YSYEKL. The CDR3 is 18 residues long. Losses at the gene ends were 3 bases for V and 0 bases for J; bases not matched to a gene: 12. The CDR3 region is CASSQTRGTGVLNTEAFF. The DNA of the CDR3 is TGCGCCAGCAGCCAGACGAGGGGGACAGGTGTCTTGAACACTGAAGCTTTCTTT.

The chain couples TRBV28 to TRBJ2-1; 10 bases agree with TRBD2. V was pared by 5 bases and J by 6 bases, with 7 bases of the junction left unmatched. The CDR3 extends over 15 amino acids. From germline, CDR1 is MDHEN and CDR2 SYDVKM. The CDR3 spells CASSQLAGTVNEQFF. The CDR3 DNA reads TGTGCCAGCAGTCAACTAGCGGGGACGGTCAATGAGCAGTTCTTC. Supplemented by reference TRBV28 and TRBJ2-1, the full variable domain reads DVKVTQSSRYLVKRTGEKVFLECVQDMDHENMFWYRQDPGLGLRLIYFSYDVKMKEKGDIPEGYSVSREKKERFSLILESASTNQTSMYLCASSQLAGTVNEQFFGPGTRLTVL.

This chain connects TRBV6-5 to TRBJ2-1; TRBD2 agrees at 8 bases. The J segment lost 6 bases and the V segment lost 7 bases, leaving 8 bases of the junction unmatched. CDR1 and CDR2 from the germline V gene are MNHEY and SVGAGI. This CDR3 is 14 amino acids long. Here the CDR3 reads CASTLRSGGNEQFF. CDR3 DNA sequence: TGTGCCAGCACATTGAGGAGCGGGGGCAATGAGCAGTTCTTC.

The chain joins TRBV6-5 to TRBJ2-7, with 9 bases identical to TRBD1. CDR1 MNHEY and CDR2 SVGAGI come from the germline V gene. Trimming took 10 bases from V and 4 from J; bases not matched to a gene: 11. There are 14 residues in the CDR3. In DNA, the CDR3 is TGTGCCACCAGCCGGGACAGGGAGTTATACGAGCAGTACTTC. Translated, it gives CATSRDRELYEQYF.

This clone was observed a single time. This chain uses TRBV4-2 with TRBJ1-5; 8 bases are a match to TRBD1. Germline CDR1 reads LGHNA; CDR2 reads YNFKEQ. J gave up 3 bases and V 2 bases, and 3 bases lay outside the gene matches. CDR3 size: 15 residues. CDR3 in amino acids: CASSQPDRANQPQHF. CDR3 nucleotide sequence: TGTGCCAGCAGCCAACCGGACAGGGCCAATCAGCCCCAGCATTTT.

This clone has a single count. The V call is TRBV7-2, the J call TRBJ1-1; D is unclear. The CDR3 extends over 15 amino acids. The ends were cut back, 2 bases at V and 3 bases at J, with 13 bases in the middle. Germline V gene sequence: CDR1 SGHTA, CDR2 FQGNSA. CDR3 amino acids: CASSLLAASDTEAFF. Written as DNA, the CDR3 is TGTGCCAGCAGCTTATTGGCGGCGAGCGACACTGAAGCTTTCTTT.

The chain links TRBV2 to TRBJ2-1; the D gene is possibly TRBD1 (6 bases). Trimming left V 6 bases short and J 10 bases short, with 19 bases between. The CDR3 has 14 residues. Germline loops: CDR1 SNHLY, CDR2 FYNNEI. For the CDR3, the DNA is TGTGCCAGCAGACAAATCCGGGACACCCTGGAGCAGTTCTTC. Protein: CASRQIRDTLEQFF.

The J gene is TRBJ2-7, the V gene TRBV6-5; 7 nucleotides line up with TRBD1. Germline CDR1 and CDR2: MNHEY and SVGAGI. The CDR3 consists of 13 residues. Germline trimming cut 9 bases from V and 4 bases from J; bases unmatched to any gene: 9. CDR3 DNA sequence: TGTGCCAGTGACCGGGACAGCCTGTACGAGCAGTACTTC. Translation gives CASDRDSLYEQYF.

The chain employs TRBV18 and TRBJ2-1; D is unresolved. V lost 2 bases and J lost 15, with 17 bases in between. Germline CDR1 KGHSH, CDR2 LQKENI. The CDR3 extends over 13 amino acids. The CDR3 DNA follows: TGTGCCAGCTCACCAGATCCTAGTGTTCCGTGGTTCTTC. Translated: CASSPDPSVPWFF. Variable domain in full (rest from reference TRBV18 and TRBJ2-1): NAGVMQNPRHLVRRRGQEARLRCSPMKGHSHVYWYRQLPEEGLKFMVYLQKENIIDESGMPKERFSAEFPKEGPSILRIQQVVRGDSAAYFCASSPDPSVPWFFGPGTRLTVL.